The 8 T cell receptor beta chains given below trace back to one sample, sequenced in a study of cytomegalovirus exposure and HLA in healthy donors (dated by TCRdb to 2016 to 2017). Library preparation was by the immunoSEQ multiplex PCR assay. In its TCRdb copy, this immuneACCESS table keeps in-frame sequences only and misses some clones. Where compared with another copy, unresolved V genes explain less than half of these, and the others have no known cause. This sample gives about 220,000 clones in total; around 80% of them show up just once. In total, the top ten clones hold over 11% of the sample. The source material was PBMCs. Every receptor here comes from a woman in her twenties or thirties in good health and CMV-seropositive.

The V call is TRBV5-1, the J call TRBJ2-2, with 11 bases fitting TRBD2. The CDR3 has 17 amino acids. Germline assignment: CDR1 SGHRS and CDR2 YFSETQ. The V and J ends lost 0 bases and 5 bases, in that order; junction bases with no gene match: 6. The CDR3 loop reads CASSLELAGVKTGELFF. CDR3 bases: TGCGCCAGCAGCTTGGAACTAGCGGGAGTAAAAACCGGGGAGCTGTTTTTT.

The rearrangement joins TRBV11-3 to TRBJ1-1, with D possibly matching TRBD1 (5 bases). V dropped 5 bases and J dropped 0 bases, with 7 bases sitting between them. The CDR3 sequence is 13 residues long. The germline V gene encodes CDR1 SGHNT and CDR2 YENEEA. CDR3 loop: CASSGTLNTEAFF. CDR3 nucleotides: TGTGCCAGCAGCGGGACGCTGAACACTGAAGCTTTCTTT.

The rearrangement links TRBV27 to TRBJ2-7; D is undetermined. CDR1 and CDR2 from the germline V gene are MNHEY and SMNVEV (reference sequence). The CDR3 has 13 amino acids. V lost 8 bases and J lost 3, with 14 bases in between. In DNA, the CDR3 is TGTGCCAGCTCGCACAGCTTCCTCTACGAGCAGTACTTC. As protein: CASSHSFLYEQYF.

The chain uses TRBV25-1 and TRBJ2-1; D uncertain. Between the trimmed V and J ends, which lost 2 bases and 4 bases, there was a span of 9 bases. Germline CDR1 and CDR2: MGHDK and SYGVNS. CDR3 length: 14 residues. The DNA of the CDR3 is TGTGCCAGCAGTGAACGGCAGGAATACAATGAGCAGTTCTTC. Its translation: CASSERQEYNEQFF.

The J gene is TRBJ2-1, the V gene TRBV2; 10 nucleotides agree with TRBD2. This CDR3 spans 17 amino acids. The trim removed 7 bases at V and 2 bases at J, leaving 11 bases unmatched. Germline values: CDR1 SNHLY, CDR2 FYNNEI. The CDR3, as DNA: TGTGCCAGCAAGGCTAGCGGGAGCCCCACCCCCTACAATGAGCAGTTCTTC. Its protein is CASKASGSPTPYNEQFF.

In DNA, the CDR3 is TGTGCCAGCAGCCCCGGACGGAACACAGTTAACTGGTACTTC. Protein product: CASSPGRNTVNWYF. The V and J genes are TRBV5-8 and TRBJ2-7; D not resolved. The CDR3 sequence is 14 residues long. Trimming took off 4 bases at V and 12 bases at J, with 23 bases between the two ends. CDR1 and CDR2 (germline): SGHTS, YDEGEE.

The chain carries TRBV11-2 and TRBJ1-1; D call uncertain. CDR1 and CDR2 (germline): SGHAT, FQNNGV. The CDR3 loop spans 13 amino acids. Trimming cost V 1 base and J 3 bases, with 6 bases left between them. This CDR3 reads CASSLGRYTEAFF. CDR3 sequence (DNA): TGTGCCAGCAGCTTAGGCAGGTACACTGAAGCTTTCTTT.

J is TRBJ2-5 and V is TRBV6-5, with 7 nucleotides matching TRBD1. The CDR3 contains 15 residues. The V gene end was trimmed by 5 bases and the J gene end by 3 bases; junction bases not matched to a gene: 9. From germline, CDR1 is MNHEY and CDR2 SVGAGI. The CDR3 region is CASSPPTQGKETQYF. The CDR3 DNA reads as TGTGCCAGCAGTCCGCCAACACAGGGGAAAGAGACCCAGTACTTC.